The rows below give T cell receptor beta chains drawn from one sample of a study of a mutant IDH1 vaccine in newly diagnosed glioma. No cognate antigen is known for these TCRs. Some clones are missing from TCRdb's copy, which holds only in-frame ones; the method was immunoSEQ multiplex PCR. The table includes fewer than 40,000 clones, about 80% detected once. Sequencing was performed on PBMCs, taken from a glioma patient whose treatment included an IDH1 peptide vaccine. These TCRs come from a man in his forties with glioma. CDR3s include the opening cysteine and the closing phenylalanine or tryptophan. Each record gives: CDR3 length, J gene, V gene, CDR3 protein.

13 | TRBJ2-7 | TRBV19 | CASRGQGINEQYF
15 | TRBJ1-1 | TRBV5-1 | CASSLARTQNTEAFF
15 | TRBJ1-2 | TRBV2 | CASSEPGQGNYGYTF
15 | TRBJ1-2 | TRBV18 | CASSPIMVEGYGYTF
14 | TRBJ2-7 | TRBV15 | CATSVSGGSYEQYF
14 | TRBJ1-1 | TRBV29-1 | CSVATGVGNTEAFF
13 | TRBJ2-7 | TRBV6-5 | CASMGTQTYEQYF
15 | TRBJ2-3 | TRBV4-2 | CATTRDRASTDTQYF
15 | TRBJ2-7 | TRBV9 | CASSVTATEPYEQYF
12 | TRBJ1-5 | TRBV10-2 | CASSEGNQPQHF
10 | TRBJ1-2 | TRBV29-1 | CSDRDYGYTF
13 | TRBJ1-5 | TRBV19 | CASSIGQLQPQHF
17 | TRBJ2-1 | TRBV30 | CAWSTRSGERAYNEQFF
16 | TRBJ2-7 | TRBV19 | CASSTHSGPNAYEQYF
15 | TRBJ1-1 | TRBV4-1 | CASSQEGRGGTEAFF
11 | TRBJ1-2 | TRBV30 | CAWRGDYGYAF
11 | TRBJ2-7 | TRBV10-3 | CAISDKAEQYF
19 | TRBJ2-7 | TRBV11-2 | CASSARTARSGGGLYEQYF
11 | TRBJ2-5 | TRBV6-5 | CASTQQETQYF
13 | TRBJ2-5 | TRBV7-8 | CASSLVPEITQYF
13 | TRBJ1-2 | TRBV15 | CATSQSKAIGYTF
13 | TRBJ1-1 | TRBV19 | CASSMGGRTEAFF
17 | TRBJ1-5 | TRBV6-1 | CASSEGGGALSNQPQHF
14 | TRBJ1-2 | TRBV9 | CASSLNPGLGGYTF
13 | TRBJ2-3 | TRBV13 | CASSFRNTDTQYF
17 | TRBJ1-5 | TRBV27 | CASSPYGPGQSAQPQHF
15 | TRBJ1-5 | TRBV7-2 | CASSSTATSNQPQHF
13 | TRBJ1-1 | TRBV14 | CASSQSQNTEAFF
13 | TRBJ1-2 | TRBV5-4 | CASSFGQGRGYTF
14 | TRBJ1-6 | TRBV10-3 | CAIRPGAGGSPLHF
14 | TRBJ2-7 | TRBV2 | CASTQTGGLDEQYF
17 | TRBJ2-1 | TRBV10-3 | CAISASGGGFAYNEQFF
12 | TRBJ2-7 | TRBV9 | CASSGGVDEQYF
15 | TRBJ2-1 | TRBV19 | CASSTGGAPYNEQFF
17 | TRBJ2-5 | TRBV19 | CASSSRGGLAGRETQYF
15 | TRBJ1-5 | TRBV6-1 | CASSEGTVTNQPQHF
15 | TRBJ2-6 | TRBV2 | CASSERGSGANVLTF
14 | TRBJ2-4 | TRBV5-1 | CASSLLGSKNIQYF
17 | TRBJ2-2 | TRBV5-1 | CASSSTAGGRVTGELFF
16 | TRBJ2-2 | TRBV4-1 | CASSLTRGGNTGELFF
14 | TRBJ1-2 | TRBV5-1 | CASSLGGGLLGYTF
15 | TRBJ2-3 | TRBV5-1 | CATYTGVGSTDTQYF
14 | TRBJ2-7 | TRBV7-9 | CASSLGGFTYEQYF
15 | TRBJ2-7 | TRBV7-9 | CASSFTGGSSYEQYF
14 | TRBJ2-2 | TRBV18 | CASSPPPNTGELFF
15 | TRBJ2-3 | TRBV19 | CASSNRAGPPDTQYF
15 | TRBJ2-1 | TRBV12-5 | CASGFLTGGKDEQFF
14 | TRBJ2-2 | TRBV6-1 | CASRRQGDTGELFF
13 | TRBJ2-5 | TRBV5-1 | CASSRGFGETQYF
14 | TRBJ2-1 | TRBV6-1 | CASRDLPGHNEQFF
16 | TRBJ2-3 | TRBV27 | CASSFETSGGADTQYF
13 | TRBJ2-7 | TRBV5-4 | CASSPDRAGEQYF
14 | TRBJ1-1 | TRBV6-1 | CASSHGTMNTEAFF
15 | TRBJ2-7 | TRBV6-5 | CASTPSSGKGHEQYF
14 | TRBJ2-3 | TRBV2 | CASQGGLATDTQYF